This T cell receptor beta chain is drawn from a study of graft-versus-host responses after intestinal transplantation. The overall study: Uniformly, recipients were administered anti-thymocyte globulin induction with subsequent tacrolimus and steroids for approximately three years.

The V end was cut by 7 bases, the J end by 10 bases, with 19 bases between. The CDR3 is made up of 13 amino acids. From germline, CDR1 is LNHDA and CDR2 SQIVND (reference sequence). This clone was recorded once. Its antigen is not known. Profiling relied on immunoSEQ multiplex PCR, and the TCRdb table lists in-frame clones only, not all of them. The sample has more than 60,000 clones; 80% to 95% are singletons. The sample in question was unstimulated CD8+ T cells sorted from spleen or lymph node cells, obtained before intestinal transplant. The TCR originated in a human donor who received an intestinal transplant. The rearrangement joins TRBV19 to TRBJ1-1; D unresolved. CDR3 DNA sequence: TGTGCCAGTACCCTAAGCGGGTCTAGGGTAGCTTTCTTT. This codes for CASTLSGSRVAFF.